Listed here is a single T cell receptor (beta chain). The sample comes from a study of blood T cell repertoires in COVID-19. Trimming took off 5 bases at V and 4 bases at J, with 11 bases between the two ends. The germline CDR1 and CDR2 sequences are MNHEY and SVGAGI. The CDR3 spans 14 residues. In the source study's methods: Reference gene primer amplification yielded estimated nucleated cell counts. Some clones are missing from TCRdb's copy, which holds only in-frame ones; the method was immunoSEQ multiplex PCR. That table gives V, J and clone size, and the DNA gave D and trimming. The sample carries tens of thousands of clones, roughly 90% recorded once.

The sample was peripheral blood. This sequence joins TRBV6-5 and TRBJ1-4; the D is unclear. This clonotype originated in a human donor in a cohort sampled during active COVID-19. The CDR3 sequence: CASSRDTYNEKLFF. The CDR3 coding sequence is TGTGCCAGCAGTCGAGACACCTATAATGAAAAACTGTTTTTT.